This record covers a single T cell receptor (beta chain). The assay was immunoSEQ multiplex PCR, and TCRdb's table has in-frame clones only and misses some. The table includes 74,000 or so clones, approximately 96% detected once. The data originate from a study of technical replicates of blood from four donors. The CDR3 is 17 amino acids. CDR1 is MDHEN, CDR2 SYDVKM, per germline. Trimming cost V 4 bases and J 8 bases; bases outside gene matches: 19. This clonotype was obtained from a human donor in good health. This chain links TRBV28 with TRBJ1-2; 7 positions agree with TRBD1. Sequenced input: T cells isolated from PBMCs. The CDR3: CASSSIYLGQVGSGYTF. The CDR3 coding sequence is TGTGCCAGCAGTTCAATATACCTCGGACAGGTCGGGAGCGGCTACACCTTC.